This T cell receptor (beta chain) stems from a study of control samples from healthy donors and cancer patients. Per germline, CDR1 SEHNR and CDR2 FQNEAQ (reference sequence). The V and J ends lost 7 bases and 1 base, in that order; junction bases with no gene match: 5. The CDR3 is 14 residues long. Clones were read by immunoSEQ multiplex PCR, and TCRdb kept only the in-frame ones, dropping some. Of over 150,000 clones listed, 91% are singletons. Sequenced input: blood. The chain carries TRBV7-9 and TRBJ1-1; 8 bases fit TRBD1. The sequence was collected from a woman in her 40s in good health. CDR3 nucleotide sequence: TGTGCCAGCACAATACAGGGGGGGAACACTGAAGCTTTCTTT. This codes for CASTIQGGNTEAFF.